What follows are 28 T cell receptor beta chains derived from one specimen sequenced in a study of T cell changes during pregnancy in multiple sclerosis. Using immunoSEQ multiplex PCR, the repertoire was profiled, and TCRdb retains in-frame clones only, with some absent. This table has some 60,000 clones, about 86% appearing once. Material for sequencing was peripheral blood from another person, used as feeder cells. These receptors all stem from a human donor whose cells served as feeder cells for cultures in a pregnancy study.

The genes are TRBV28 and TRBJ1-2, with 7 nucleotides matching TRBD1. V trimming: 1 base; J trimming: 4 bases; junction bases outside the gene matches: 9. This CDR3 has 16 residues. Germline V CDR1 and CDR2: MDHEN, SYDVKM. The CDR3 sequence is CASSLLGQKTFYGYTF. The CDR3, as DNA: TGTGCCAGCAGTTTATTGGGACAGAAAACCTTCTATGGCTACACCTTC.

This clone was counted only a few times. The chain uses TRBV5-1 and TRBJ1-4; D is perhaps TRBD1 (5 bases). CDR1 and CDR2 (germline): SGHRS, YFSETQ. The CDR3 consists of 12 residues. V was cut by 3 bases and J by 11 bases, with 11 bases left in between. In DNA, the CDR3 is TGCGCCAGCAGCTGGGACGGCGACAAACTGTTTTTT. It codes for CASSWDGDKLFF.

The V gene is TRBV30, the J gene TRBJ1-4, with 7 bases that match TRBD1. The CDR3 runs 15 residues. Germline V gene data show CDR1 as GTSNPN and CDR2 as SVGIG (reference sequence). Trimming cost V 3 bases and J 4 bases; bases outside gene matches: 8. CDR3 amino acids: CAWSPGTAYNEKLFF. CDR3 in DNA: TGTGCCTGGAGCCCCGGGACAGCCTATAATGAAAAACTGTTTTTT. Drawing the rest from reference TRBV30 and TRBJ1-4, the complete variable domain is SQTIHQWPATLVQPVGSPLSLECTVEGTSNPNLYWYRQAAGRGLQLLFYSVGIGQISSEVPQNLSASRPQDRQFILSSKKLLLSDSGFYLCAWSPGTAYNEKLFFGSGTQLSVL.

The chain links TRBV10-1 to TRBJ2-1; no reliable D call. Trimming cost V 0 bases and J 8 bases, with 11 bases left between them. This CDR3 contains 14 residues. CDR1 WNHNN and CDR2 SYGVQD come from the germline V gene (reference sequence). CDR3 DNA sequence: TGCGCCAGCAGTGAGTCCGTGGGCGCCGATGAGCAGTTCTTC. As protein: CASSESVGADEQFF.

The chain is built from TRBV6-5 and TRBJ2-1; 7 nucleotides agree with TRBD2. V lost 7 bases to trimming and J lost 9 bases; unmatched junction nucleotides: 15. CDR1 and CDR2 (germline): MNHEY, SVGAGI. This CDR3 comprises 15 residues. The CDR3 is CASNSMDFGGFEQFF. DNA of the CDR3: TGTGCCAGCAACTCCATGGACTTCGGGGGGTTTGAGCAGTTCTTC.

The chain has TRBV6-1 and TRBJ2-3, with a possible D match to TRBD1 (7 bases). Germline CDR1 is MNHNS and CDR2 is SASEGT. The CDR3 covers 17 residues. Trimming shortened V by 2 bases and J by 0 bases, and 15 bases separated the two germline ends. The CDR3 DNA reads TGTGCCAGCAGTGAATTCTGGGCGGGACAGAGCACAGATACGCAGTATTTT. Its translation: CASSEFWAGQSTDTQYF.

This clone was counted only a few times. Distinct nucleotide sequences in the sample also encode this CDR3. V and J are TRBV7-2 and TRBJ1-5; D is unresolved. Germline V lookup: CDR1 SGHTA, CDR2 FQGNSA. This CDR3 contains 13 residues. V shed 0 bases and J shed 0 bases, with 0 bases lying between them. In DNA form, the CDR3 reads TGTGCCAGCAGCTTAGCTAGCAATCAGCCCCAGCATTTT. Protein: CASSLASNQPQHF.

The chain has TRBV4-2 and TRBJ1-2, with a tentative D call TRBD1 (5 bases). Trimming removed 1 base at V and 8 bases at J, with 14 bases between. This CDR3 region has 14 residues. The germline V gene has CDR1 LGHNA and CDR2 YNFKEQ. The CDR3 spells CASSQGGGAFGYTF. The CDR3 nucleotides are TGTGCCAGCAGCCAAGGGGGTGGGGCATTCGGCTACACCTTC.

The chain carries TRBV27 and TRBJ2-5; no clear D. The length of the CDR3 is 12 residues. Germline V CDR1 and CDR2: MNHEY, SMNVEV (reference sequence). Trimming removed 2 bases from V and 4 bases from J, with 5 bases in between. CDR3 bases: TGTGCCAGCAGTTTAGTTGGAGAGACCCAGTACTTC. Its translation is CASSLVGETQYF.

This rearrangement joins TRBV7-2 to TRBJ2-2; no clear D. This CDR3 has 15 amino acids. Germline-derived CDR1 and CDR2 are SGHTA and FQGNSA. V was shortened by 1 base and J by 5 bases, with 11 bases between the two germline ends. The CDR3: CASSLGTPRTGELFF. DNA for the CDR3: TGTGCCAGCAGCTTAGGCACTCCTAGGACCGGGGAGCTGTTTTTT.

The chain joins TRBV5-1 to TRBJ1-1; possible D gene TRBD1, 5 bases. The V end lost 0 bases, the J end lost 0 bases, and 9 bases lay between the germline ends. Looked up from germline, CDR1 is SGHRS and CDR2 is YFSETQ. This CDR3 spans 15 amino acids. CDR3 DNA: TGCGCCAGCAGCTTGGGTCAGGGTATGAACACTGAAGCTTTCTTT. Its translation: CASSLGQGMNTEAFF.

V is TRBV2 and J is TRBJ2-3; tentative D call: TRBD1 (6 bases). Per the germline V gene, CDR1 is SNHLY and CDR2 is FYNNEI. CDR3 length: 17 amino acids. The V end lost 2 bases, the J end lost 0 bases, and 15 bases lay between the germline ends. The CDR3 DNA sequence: TGTGCCAGCAGTGAAAAGTGGACAGATACTAGCACAGATACGCAGTATTTT. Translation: CASSEKWTDTSTDTQYF. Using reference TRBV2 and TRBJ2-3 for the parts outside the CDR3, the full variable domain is EPEVTQTPSHQVTQMGQEVILRCVPISNHLYFYWYRQILGQKVEFLVSFYNNEISEKSEIFDDQFSVERPDGSNFTLKIRSTKLEDSAMYFCASSEKWTDTSTDTQYFGPGTRLTVL.

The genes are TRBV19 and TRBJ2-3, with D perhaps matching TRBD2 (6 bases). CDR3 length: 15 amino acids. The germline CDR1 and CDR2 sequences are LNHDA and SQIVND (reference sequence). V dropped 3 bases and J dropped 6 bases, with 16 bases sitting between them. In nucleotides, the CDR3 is TGTGCCAGTAGTATCGGGGACTCCGGAACGGATACGCAGTATTTT. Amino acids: CASSIGDSGTDTQYF.

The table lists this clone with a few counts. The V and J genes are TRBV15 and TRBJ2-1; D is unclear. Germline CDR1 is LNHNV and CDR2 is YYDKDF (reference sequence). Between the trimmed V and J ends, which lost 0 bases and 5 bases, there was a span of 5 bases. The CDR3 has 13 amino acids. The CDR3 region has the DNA TGTGCCACCAGCAGAGATTTCAACAATGAGCAGTTCTTC. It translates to CATSRDFNNEQFF.

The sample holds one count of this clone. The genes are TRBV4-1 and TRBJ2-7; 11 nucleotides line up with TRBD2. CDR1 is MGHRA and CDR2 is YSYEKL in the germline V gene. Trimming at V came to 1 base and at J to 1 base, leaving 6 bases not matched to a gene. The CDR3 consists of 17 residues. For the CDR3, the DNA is TGCGCCAGCAGCCAAGGACTAGCGGGACCCAGGTCCTACGAGCAGTACTTC. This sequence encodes CASSQGLAGPRSYEQYF.

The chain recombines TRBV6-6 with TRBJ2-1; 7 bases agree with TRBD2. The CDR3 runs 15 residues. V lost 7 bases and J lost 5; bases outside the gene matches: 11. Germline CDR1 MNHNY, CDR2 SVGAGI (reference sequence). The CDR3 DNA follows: TGTGCCAGCACCTTCCTAGGGACTAACGACAATGAGCAGTTCTTC. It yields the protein CASTFLGTNDNEQFF.

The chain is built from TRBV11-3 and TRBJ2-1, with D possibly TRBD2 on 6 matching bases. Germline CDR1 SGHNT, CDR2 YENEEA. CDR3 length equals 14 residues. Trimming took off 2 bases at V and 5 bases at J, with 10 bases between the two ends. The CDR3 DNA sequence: TGTGCCAGCAGCTTACGGGGACTTAACAATGAGCAGTTCTTC. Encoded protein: CASSLRGLNNEQFF.

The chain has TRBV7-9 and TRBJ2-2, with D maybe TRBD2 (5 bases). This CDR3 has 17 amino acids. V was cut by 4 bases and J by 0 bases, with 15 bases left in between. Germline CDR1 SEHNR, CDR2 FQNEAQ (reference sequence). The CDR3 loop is CASSSPEERANTGELFF. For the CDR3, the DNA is TGTGCCAGCAGCTCCCCGGAGGAGAGGGCGAACACCGGGGAGCTGTTTTTT.

The CDR3 nucleotides read TGCAGCGTTGGGGGGCAGGGGATGAACACTGAAGCTTTCTTT. Translating it yields CSVGGQGMNTEAFF. J is TRBJ1-1 and V is TRBV29-1; maybe TRBD1 (6 bases). Trimming removed 4 bases from V and 0 bases from J, with 12 bases in between. The germline V gene has CDR1 SQVTM and CDR2 ANQGSEA. The CDR3 is made up of 14 amino acids.

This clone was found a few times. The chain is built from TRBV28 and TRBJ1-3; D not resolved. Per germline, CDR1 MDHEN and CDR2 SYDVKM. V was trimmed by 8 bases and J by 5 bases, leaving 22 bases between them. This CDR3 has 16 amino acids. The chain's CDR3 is CASYDDSLVARNTIYF. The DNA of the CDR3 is TGTGCCAGCTATGATGACTCTCTGGTCGCCAGAAACACCATATATTTT.

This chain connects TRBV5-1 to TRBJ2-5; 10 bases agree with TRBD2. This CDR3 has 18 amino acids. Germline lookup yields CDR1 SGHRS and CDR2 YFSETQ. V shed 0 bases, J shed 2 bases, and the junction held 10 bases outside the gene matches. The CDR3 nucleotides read TGCGCCAGCAGCTTGGTGGCTAGCGGGAGAGTTATTCAAGAGACCCAGTACTTC. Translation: CASSLVASGRVIQETQYF.

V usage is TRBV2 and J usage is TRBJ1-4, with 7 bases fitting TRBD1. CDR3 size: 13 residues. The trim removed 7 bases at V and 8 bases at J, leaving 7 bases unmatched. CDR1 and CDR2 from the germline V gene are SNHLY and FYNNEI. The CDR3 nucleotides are TGTGCCAGCAAGGGGGACAGTCGGGAAAAACTGTTTTTT. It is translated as CASKGDSREKLFF.

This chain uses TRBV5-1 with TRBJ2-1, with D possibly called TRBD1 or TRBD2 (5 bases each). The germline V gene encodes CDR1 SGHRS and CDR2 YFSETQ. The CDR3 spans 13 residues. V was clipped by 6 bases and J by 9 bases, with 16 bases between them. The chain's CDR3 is CASTSGRVGEQFF. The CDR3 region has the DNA TGCGCCAGCACTTCGGGGCGGGTCGGTGAGCAGTTCTTC.

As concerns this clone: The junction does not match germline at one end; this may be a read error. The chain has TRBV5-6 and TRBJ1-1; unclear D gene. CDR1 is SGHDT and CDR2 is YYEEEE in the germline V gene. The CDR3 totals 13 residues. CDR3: CASRLEGDTEAFF. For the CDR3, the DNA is TGTGCCAGCAGGTTGGAGGGAGACACTGAAGCTTTCTTT.

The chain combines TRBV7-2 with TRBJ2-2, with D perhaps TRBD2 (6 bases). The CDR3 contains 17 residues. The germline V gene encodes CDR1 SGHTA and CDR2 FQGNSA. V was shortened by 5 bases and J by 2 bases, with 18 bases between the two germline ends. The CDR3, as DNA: TGTGCCAGCAGCAGCTTAGGGGACGGGAGTAACACCGGGGAGCTGTTTTTT. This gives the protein CASSSLGDGSNTGELFF.

The CDR3: CASSVDGFLNQPQHF. CDR3 bases: TGTGCCAGCAGCGTAGACGGGTTTTTGAATCAGCCCCAGCATTTT. The chain combines TRBV9 with TRBJ1-5; no clear D. The CDR3 has 15 amino acids. CDR1 SGDLS and CDR2 YYNGEE come from the germline V gene. V lost 0 bases and J lost 4, with 11 bases in between.

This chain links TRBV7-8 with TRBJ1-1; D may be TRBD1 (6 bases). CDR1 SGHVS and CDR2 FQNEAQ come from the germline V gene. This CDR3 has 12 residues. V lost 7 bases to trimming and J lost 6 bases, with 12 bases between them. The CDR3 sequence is CASNTGSPEAFF. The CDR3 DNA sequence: TGTGCCAGCAATACAGGGAGCCCTGAAGCTTTCTTT.

The CDR3 DNA follows: TGTGCCAGCAGTTACGGACACTCTGGAAACACCATATATTTT. Translated: CASSYGHSGNTIYF. V gene TRBV6-5 combines with J gene TRBJ1-3; the D gene is possibly TRBD1 (5 bases). There are 14 residues in the CDR3. V gave up 2 bases and J gave up 0 bases, with 5 bases separating them. Germline V gene sequence: CDR1 MNHEY, CDR2 SVGAGI.